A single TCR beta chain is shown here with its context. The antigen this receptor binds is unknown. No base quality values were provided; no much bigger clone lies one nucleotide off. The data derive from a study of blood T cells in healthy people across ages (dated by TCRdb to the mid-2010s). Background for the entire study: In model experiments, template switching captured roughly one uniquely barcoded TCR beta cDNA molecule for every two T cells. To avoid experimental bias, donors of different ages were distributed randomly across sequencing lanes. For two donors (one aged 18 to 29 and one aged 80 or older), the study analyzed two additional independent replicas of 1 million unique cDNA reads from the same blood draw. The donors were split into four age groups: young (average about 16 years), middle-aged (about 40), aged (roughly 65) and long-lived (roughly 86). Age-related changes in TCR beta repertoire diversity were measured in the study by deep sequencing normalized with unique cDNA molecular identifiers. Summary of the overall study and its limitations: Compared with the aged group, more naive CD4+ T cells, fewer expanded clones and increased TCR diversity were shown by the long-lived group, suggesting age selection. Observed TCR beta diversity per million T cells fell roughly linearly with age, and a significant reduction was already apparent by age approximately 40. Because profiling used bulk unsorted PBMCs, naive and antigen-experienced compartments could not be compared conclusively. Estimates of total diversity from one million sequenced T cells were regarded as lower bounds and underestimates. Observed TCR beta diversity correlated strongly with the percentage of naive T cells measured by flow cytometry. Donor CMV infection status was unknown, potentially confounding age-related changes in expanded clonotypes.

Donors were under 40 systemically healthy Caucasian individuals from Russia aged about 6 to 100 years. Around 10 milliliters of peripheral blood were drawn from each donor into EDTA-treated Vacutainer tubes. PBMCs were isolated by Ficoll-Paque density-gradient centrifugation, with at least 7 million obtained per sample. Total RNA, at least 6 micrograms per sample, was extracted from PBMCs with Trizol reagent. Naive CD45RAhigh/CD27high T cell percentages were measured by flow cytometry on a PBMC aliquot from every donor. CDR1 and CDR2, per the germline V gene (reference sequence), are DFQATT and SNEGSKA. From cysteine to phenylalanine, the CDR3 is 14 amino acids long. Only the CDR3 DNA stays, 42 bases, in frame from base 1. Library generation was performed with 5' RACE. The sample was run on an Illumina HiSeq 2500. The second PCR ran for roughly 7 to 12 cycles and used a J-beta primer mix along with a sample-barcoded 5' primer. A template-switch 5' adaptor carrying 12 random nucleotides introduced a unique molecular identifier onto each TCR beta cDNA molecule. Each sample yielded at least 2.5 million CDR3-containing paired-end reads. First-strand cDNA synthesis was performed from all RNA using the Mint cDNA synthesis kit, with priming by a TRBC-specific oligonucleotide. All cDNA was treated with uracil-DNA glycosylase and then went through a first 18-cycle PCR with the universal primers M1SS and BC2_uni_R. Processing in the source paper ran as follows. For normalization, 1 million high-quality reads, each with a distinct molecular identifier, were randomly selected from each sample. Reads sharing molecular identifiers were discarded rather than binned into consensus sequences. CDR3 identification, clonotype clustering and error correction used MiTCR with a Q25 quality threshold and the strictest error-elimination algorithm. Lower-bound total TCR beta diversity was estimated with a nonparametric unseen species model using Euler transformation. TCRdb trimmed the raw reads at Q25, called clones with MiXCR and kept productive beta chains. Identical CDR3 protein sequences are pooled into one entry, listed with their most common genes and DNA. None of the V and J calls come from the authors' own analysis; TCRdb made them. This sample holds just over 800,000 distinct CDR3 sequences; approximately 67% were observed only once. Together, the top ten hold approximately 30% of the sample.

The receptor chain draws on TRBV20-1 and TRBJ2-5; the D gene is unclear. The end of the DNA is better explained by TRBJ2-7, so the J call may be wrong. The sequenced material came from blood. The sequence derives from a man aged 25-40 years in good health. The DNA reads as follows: TGCAGTGCTAGAGATCATGTCAGCACCTACGAGCAGTACTTC. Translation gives CSARDHVSTYEQYF.